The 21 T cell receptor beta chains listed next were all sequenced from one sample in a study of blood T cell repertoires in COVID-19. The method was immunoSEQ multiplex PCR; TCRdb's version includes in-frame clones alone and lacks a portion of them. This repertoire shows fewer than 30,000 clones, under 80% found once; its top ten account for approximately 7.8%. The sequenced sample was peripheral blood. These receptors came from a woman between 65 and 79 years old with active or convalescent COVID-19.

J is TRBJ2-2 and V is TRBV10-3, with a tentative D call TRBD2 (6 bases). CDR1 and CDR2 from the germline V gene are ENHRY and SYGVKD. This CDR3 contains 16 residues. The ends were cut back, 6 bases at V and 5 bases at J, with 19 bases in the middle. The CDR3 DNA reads TGTGCCATCAGATCGGCGCTCGGAGGGGTAACCGGGGAGCTGTTTTTT. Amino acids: CAIRSALGGVTGELFF.

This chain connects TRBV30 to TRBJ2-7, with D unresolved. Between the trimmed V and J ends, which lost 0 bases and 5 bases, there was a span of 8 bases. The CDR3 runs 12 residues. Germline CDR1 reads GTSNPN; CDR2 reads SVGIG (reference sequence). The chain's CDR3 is CAWSVIYDEQYF. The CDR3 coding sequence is TGTGCCTGGAGTGTAATATATGACGAGCAGTACTTC.

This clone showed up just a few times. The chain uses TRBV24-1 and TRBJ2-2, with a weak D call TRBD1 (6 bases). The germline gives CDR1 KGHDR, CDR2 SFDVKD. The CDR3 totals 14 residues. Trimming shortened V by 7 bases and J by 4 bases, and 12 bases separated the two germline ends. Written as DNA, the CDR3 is TGTGCCACCAGCCCGTCAGGGGTCACCGGGGAGCTGTTTTTT. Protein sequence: CATSPSGVTGELFF.

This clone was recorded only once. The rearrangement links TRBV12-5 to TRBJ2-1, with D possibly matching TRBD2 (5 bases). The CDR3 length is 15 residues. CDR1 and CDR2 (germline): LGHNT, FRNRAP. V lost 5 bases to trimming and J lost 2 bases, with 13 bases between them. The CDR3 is CASGPGDRAYNEQFF. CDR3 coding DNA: TGTGCTAGTGGTCCCGGGGATAGAGCCTACAATGAGCAGTTCTTC.

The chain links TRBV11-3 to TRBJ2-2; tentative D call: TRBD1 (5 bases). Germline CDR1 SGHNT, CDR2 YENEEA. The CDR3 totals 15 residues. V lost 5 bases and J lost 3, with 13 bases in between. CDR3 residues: CASSQRQTDTGELFF. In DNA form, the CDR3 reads TGTGCCAGCAGCCAAAGACAGACTGACACCGGGGAGCTGTTTTTT.

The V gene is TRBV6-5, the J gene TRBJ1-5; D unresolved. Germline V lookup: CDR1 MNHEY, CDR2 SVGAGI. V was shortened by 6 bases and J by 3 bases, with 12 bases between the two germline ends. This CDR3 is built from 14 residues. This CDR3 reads CASRQSLFNQPQHF. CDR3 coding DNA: TGTGCCAGCAGACAGAGCTTATTCAATCAGCCCCAGCATTTT.

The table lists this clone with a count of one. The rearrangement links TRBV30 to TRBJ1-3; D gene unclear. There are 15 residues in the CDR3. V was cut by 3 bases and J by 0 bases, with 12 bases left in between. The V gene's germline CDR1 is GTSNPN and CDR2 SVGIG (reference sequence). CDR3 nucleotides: TGTGCCTGGAGAAACAGCGGAATCTCTGGAAACACCATATATTTT. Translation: CAWRNSGISGNTIYF.

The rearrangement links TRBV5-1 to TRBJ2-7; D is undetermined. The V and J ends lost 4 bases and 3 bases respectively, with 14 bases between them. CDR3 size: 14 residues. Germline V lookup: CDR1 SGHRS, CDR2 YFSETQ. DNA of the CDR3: TGCGCCAGCAGCCCGGTAGAGGCCGTCTACGAGCAGTACTTC. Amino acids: CASSPVEAVYEQYF.

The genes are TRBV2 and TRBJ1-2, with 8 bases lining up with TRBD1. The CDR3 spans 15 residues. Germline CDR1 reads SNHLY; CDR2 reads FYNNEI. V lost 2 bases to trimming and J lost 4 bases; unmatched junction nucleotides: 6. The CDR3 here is CASSETLQGGYGYTF. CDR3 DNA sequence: TGTGCCAGCAGTGAAACCCTACAGGGGGGCTATGGCTACACCTTC.

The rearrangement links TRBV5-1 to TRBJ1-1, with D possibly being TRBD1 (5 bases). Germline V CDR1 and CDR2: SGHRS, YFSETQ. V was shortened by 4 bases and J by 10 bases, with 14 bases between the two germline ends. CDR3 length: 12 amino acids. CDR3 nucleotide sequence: TGCGCCAGCAGCCAGGGCACAGGCCCAGCTTTCTTT. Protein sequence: CASSQGTGPAFF. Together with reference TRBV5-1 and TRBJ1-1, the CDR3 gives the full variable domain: KAGVTQTPRYLIKTRGQQVTLSCSPISGHRSVSWYQQTPGQGLQFLFEYFSETQRNKGNFPGRFSGRQFSNSRSEMNVSTLELGDSALYLCASSQGTGPAFFGQGTRLTVV.

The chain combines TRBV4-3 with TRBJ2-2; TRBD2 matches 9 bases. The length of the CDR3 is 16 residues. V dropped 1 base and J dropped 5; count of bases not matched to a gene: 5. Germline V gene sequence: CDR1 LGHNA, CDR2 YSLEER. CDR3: CASSQGGRARTGELFF. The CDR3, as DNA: TGCGCCAGCAGCCAAGGCGGGAGGGCCCGTACCGGGGAGCTGTTTTTT.

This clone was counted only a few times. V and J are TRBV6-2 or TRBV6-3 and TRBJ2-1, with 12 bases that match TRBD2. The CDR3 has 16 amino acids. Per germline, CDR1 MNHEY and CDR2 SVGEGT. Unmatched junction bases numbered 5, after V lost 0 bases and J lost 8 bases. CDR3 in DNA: TGTGCCAGCAGTTACTCCCGGACTAGCGGGAACTATGAGCAGTTCTTC. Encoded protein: CASSYSRTSGNYEQFF.

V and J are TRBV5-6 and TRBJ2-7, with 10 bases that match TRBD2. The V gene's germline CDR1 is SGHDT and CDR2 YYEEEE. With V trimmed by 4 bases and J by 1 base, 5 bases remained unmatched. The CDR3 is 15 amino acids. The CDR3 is CASSRGLAESYEQYF. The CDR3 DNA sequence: TGTGCCAGCAGCCGTGGACTAGCGGAGTCCTACGAGCAGTACTTC. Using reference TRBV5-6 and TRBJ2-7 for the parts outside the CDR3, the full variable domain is DAGVTQSPTHLIKTRGQQVTLRCSPKSGHDTVSWYQQALGQGPQFIFQYYEEEERQRGNFPDRFSGHQFPNYSSELNVNALLLGDSALYLCASSRGLAESYEQYFGPGTRLTVT.

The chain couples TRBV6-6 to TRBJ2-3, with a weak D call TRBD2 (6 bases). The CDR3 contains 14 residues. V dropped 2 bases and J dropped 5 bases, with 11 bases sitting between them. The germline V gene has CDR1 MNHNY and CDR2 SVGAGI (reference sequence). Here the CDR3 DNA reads TGTGCCAGCAGTTACCCGGGGGAACGAGATACGCAGTATTTT. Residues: CASSYPGERDTQYF.

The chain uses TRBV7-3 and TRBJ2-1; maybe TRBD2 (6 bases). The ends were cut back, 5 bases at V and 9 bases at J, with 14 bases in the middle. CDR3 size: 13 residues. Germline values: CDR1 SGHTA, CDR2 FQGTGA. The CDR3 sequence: CASSRTSNSEQFF. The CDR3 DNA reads TGTGCCAGCAGCCGTACTAGCAATAGTGAGCAGTTCTTC.

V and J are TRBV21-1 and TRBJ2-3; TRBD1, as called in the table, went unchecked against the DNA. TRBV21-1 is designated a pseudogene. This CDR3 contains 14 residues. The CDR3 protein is CARRQVHDTDTQYF. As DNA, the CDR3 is TGTGCCAGAAGACAGGTGCATGACACAGATACGCAGTATTTT.

This chain's CDR3 is CASSGGGGAEYIQYF. DNA of the CDR3: TGCGCCAGCAGCGGTGGCGGGGGGGCGGAGTACATTCAGTACTTC. The chain recombines TRBV5-1 with TRBJ2-4, with 9 bases fitting TRBD2. The V gene's germline CDR1 is SGHRS and CDR2 YFSETQ. Germline trimming cut 4 bases from V and 8 bases from J; bases unmatched to any gene: 10. The CDR3 has 15 amino acids. Full variable domain (missing parts from reference TRBV5-1 and TRBJ2-4): KAGVTQTPRYLIKTRGQQVTLSCSPISGHRSVSWYQQTPGQGLQFLFEYFSETQRNKGNFPGRFSGRQFSNSRSEMNVSTLELGDSALYLCASSGGGGAEYIQYFGAGTRLSVL.

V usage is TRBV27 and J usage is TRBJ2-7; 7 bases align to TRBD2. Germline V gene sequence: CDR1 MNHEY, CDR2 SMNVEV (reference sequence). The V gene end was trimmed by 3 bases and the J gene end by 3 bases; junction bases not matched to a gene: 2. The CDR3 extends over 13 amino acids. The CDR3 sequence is CASSLGRDYEQYF. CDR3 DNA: TGTGCCAGCAGTTTGGGGAGGGACTACGAGCAGTACTTC.

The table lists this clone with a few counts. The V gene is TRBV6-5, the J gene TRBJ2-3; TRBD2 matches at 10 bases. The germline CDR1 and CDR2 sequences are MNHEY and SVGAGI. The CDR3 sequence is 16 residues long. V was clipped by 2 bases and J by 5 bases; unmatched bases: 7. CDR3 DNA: TGTGCCAGCAGTTACGTCTCTAGCGGGGGACTAGATACGCAGTATTTT. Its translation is CASSYVSSGGLDTQYF.

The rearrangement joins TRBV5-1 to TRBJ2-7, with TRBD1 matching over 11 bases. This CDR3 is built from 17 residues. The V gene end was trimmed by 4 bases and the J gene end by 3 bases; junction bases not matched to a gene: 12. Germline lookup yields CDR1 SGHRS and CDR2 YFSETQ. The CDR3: CASSKQGTGTGGYEQYF. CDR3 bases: TGCGCCAGCAGCAAGCAAGGGACCGGGACAGGGGGCTACGAGCAGTACTTC.

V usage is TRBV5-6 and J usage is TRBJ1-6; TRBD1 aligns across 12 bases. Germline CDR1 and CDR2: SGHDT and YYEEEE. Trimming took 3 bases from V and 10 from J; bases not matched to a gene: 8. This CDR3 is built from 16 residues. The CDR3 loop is CASSYGTGTGGSPLHF. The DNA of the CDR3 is TGTGCCAGCAGCTATGGGACCGGGACAGGGGGCTCACCCCTCCACTTT.